This TCR beta chain was identified during a study of human T cells and chemical hapten exposure (dated by TCRdb to the early 2020s). A note on the overall study: Libraries were pooled for sequencing, and variation in per-sample TCR yields was attributed mainly to small differences in library volumes within the pool. The study tracked peripheral blood TCR repertoire changes in vivo during primary and secondary sensitization to the hapten diphenylcyclopropenone (DPC) in alopecia patients. Each blood RNA sample was used to sequence both TCR alpha and TCR beta chains. Results and caveats for the whole study, not just this receptor: After repeated subsampling, the strength of the expansion versus patch-test correlation and the threshold at which it became significant changed. DPC sensitization did not change the number of TCRs with a frequency above 1 in 1000, and there was no evidence of changes in global repertoire structure.

V is reduced by 5 bases and J by 2 bases, leaving a spacing of 12 bases between them. Sequences SSHAT (CDR1) and FNYEAQ (CDR2) are obtained from the germline V gene (reference sequence). The CDR3 contains 14 residues, cysteine and phenylalanine counted. Kept here is only the CDR3 DNA, which spans 42 bases and is read in frame from base 1. The receptor library was made with RACE. Sequenced on a NextSeq 500. During library preparation, unique molecular identifiers were attached to individual cDNA molecules so that TCRs could be counted in a quantitative, reproducible way. As for the original processing: A median of about 89,000 TCRs per sample was observed, with a range of roughly 20,000 to 750,000. The Decombinator software suite was used to annotate the V, J and CDR3 of the TCR reads. To make PS versus PT1 abundance plots, every sample was subsampled to the same number of TCRs (28,000). Expanded TCRs were defined as absent before sensitization and observed at least eight times at the 2-week time point. The public sequencing data were trimmed at Q25 with fastp and processed into clonotypes with MiXCR by TCRdb, which kept only in-frame beta chains. Identical CDR3 protein sequences are pooled into one entry, listed with their most common genes and DNA. The V and J calls were not made by the authors but by TCRdb's processing. The sample table holds under 45,000 distinct CDR3 sequences, of which about 5.5% were seen once. The ten largest clonotypes hold more than 10% of the sample.

This clonotype appeared many times. Its binding antigen is unknown. Per-base qualities were not stored, and no clone one base away is much larger. The time point label on this specimen signifies: healthy volunteer bleed at 6 weeks. Total RNA was extracted from unfractionated whole blood collected in Tempus Blood RNA tubes. As TCR sequencing controls, several healthy volunteers were used, with blood taken at day 0, 2 weeks and 6 weeks. The source of this sequence is a human donor in good health. Some clones in this sample may be carry-over from other donors' samples. Sequenced material: whole blood. The chain links TRBV7-7 with TRBJ2-5; the D region possibly corresponds to TRBD2 (5 bases align). The CDR3: CASSKNPGQETQYF. The DNA is as follows: TGTGCCAGCAGCAAAAACCCGGGGCAAGAGACCCAGTACTTC.